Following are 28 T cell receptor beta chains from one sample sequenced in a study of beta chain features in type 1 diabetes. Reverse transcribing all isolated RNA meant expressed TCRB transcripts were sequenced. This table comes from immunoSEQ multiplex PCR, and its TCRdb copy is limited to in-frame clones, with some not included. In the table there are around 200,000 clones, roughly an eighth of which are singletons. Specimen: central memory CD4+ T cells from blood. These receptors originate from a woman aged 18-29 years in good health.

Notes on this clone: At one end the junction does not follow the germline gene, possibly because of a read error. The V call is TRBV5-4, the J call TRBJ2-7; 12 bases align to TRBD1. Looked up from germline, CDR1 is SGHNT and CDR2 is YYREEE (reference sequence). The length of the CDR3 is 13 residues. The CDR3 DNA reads TGTGCCAGCAGGTATACGGGACAGGGGGCCGCTCGCTTC. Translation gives CASRYTGQGAARF.

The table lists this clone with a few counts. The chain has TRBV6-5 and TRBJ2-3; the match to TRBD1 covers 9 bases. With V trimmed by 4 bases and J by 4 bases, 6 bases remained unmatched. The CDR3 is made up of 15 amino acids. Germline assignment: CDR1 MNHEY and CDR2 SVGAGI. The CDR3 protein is CASSLQGAAADTQYF. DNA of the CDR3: TGTGCCAGCAGTTTACAGGGGGCCGCGGCAGATACGCAGTATTTT.

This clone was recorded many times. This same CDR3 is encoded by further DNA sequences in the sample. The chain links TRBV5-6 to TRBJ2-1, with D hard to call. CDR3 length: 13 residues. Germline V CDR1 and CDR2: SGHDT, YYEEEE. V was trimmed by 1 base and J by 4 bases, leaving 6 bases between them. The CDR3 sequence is CASSLRTYNEQFF. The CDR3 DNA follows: TGTGCCAGCAGCTTGCGCACATACAATGAGCAGTTCTTC.

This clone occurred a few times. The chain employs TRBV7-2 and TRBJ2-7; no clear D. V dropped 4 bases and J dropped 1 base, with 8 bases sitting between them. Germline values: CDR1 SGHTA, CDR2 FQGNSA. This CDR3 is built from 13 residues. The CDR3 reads CASSSTVSYEQYF. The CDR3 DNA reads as TGTGCCAGCAGCTCTACAGTGTCCTACGAGCAGTACTTC.

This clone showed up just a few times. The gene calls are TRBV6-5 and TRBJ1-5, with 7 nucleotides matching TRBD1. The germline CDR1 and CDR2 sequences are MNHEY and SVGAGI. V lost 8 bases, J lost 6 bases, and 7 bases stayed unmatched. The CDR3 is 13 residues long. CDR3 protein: CASGQGEVQPQHF. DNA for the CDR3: TGTGCCAGCGGTCAGGGGGAGGTTCAGCCCCAGCATTTT.

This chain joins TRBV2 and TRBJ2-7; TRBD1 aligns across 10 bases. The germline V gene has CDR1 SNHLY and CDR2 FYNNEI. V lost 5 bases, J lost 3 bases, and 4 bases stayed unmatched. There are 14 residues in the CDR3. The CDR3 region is CASSPGQGLYEQYF. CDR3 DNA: TGTGCCAGCAGTCCGGGACAGGGGCTCTACGAGCAGTACTTC. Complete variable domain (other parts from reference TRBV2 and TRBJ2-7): EPEVTQTPSHQVTQMGQEVILRCVPISNHLYFYWYRQILGQKVEFLVSFYNNEISEKSEIFDDQFSVERPDGSNFTLKIRSTKLEDSAMYFCASSPGQGLYEQYFGPGTRLTVT.

The CDR3 DNA is TGTGCCAGCAGTTTATTCAGCGGGAGCTCCTACAATGAGCAGTTCTTC. This gives the protein CASSLFSGSSYNEQFF. V gene TRBV28 combines with J gene TRBJ2-1; TRBD2 agrees at 8 bases. This CDR3 region has 16 residues. Germline assignment: CDR1 MDHEN and CDR2 SYDVKM. V trimming: 1 base; J trimming: 0 bases; junction bases outside the gene matches: 2.

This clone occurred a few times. The CDR3 DNA reads TGTGCCAGCCCCGAGACAGGGGACTGGGGAGATACGCAGTATTTT. It is translated as CASPETGDWGDTQYF. The rearrangement joins TRBV19 to TRBJ2-3, with 8 bases lining up with TRBD1. The CDR3 runs 15 residues. V lost 9 bases and J lost 5; bases outside the gene matches: 13. In germline, CDR1 is LNHDA, CDR2 SQIVND (reference sequence).

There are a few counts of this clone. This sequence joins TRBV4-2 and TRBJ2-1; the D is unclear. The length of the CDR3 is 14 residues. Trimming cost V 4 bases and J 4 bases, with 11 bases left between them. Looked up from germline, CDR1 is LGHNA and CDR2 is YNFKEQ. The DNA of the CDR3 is TGTGCCAGCAGCCGGCTTCTAGATTACAATGAGCAGTTCTTC. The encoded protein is CASSRLLDYNEQFF.

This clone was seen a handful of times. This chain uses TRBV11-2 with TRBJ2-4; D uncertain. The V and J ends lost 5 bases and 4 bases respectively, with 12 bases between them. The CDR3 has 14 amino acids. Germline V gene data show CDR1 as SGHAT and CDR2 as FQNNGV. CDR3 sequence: CASSLVSGKNIQYF. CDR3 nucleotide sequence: TGTGCCAGCAGCCTAGTATCCGGGAAAAACATTCAGTACTTC. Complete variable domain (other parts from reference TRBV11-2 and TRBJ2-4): EAGVAQSPRYKIIEKRQSVAFWCNPISGHATLYWYQQILGQGPKLLIQFQNNGVVDDSQLPKDRFSAERLKGVDSTLKIQPAKLEDSAVYLCASSLVSGKNIQYFGAGTRLSVL.

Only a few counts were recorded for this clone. CDR3 in DNA: TGTGCCAGTAAAGATGGTGGGCTAGCGGCTTCCAATGAGCAGTTCTTC. This sequence encodes CASKDGGLAASNEQFF. This rearrangement joins TRBV19 to TRBJ2-1; 7 bases agree with TRBD2. The CDR3 extends over 16 amino acids. V trimming: 7 bases; J trimming: 6 bases; junction bases outside the gene matches: 15. Germline CDR1 is LNHDA and CDR2 is SQIVND (reference sequence). Using reference TRBV19 and TRBJ2-1 for the parts outside the CDR3, the full variable domain is DGGITQSPKYLFRKEGQNVTLSCEQNLNHDAMYWYRQDPGQGLRLIYYSQIVNDFQKGDIAEGYSVSREKKESFPLTVTSAQKNPTAFYLCASKDGGLAASNEQFFGPGTRLTVL.

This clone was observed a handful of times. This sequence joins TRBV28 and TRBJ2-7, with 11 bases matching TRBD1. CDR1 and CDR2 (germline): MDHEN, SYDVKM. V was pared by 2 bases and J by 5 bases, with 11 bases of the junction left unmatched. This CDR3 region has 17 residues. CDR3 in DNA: TGTGCCAGCAGTTTAAATATTGGACAGGGGGCTATGAACGAGCAGTACTTC. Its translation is CASSLNIGQGAMNEQYF.

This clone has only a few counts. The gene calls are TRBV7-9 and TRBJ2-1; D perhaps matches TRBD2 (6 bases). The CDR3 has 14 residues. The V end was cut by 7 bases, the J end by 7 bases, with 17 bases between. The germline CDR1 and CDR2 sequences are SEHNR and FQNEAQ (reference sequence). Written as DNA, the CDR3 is TGTGCCAGCACCTTCGACGGGACTCTAAATGAGCAGTTCTTC. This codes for CASTFDGTLNEQFF.

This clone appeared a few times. CDR3 sequence: CASSRLLGQGGGTEAFF. The CDR3, as DNA: TGTGCCAGCAGCCGGCTACTCGGACAGGGCGGTGGCACTGAAGCTTTCTTT. The V call is TRBV4-2, the J call TRBJ1-1, with 8 bases aligning to TRBD1. Looked up from germline, CDR1 is LGHNA and CDR2 is YNFKEQ. V lost 4 bases and J lost 4; bases outside the gene matches: 14. The CDR3 totals 17 residues.

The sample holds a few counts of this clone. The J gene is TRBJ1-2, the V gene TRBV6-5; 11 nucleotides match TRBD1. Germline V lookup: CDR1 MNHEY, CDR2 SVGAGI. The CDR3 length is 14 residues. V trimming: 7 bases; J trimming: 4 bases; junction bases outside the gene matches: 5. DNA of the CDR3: TGTGCCAGCACTCTGGGACAGGGGGGCTATGGCTACACCTTC. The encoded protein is CASTLGQGGYGYTF.

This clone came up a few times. CDR3 coding DNA: TGTGCCAGCTATGGGACAGGGGACAATCAGCCCCAGCATTTT. It translates to CASYGTGDNQPQHF. The genes are TRBV28 and TRBJ1-5; 10 bases map to TRBD1. Germline CDR1 reads MDHEN; CDR2 reads SYDVKM. The trim removed 8 bases at V and 3 bases at J, leaving 4 bases unmatched. The CDR3 spans 14 residues.

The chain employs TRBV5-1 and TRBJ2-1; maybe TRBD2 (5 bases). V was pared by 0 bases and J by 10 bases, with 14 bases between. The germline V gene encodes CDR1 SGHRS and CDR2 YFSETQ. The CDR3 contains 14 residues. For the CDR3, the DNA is TGCGCCAGCAGCTTGGGTGGGAGTGGGTCGGAGCAGTTCTTC. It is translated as CASSLGGSGSEQFF.

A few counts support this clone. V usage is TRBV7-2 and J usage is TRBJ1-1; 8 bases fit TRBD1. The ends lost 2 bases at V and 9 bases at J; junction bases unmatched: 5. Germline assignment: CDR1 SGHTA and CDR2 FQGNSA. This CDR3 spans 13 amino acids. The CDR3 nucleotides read TGTGCCAGCAGCTTACAACAGGGGGGGAAAGCTTTCTTT. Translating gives CASSLQQGGKAFF.

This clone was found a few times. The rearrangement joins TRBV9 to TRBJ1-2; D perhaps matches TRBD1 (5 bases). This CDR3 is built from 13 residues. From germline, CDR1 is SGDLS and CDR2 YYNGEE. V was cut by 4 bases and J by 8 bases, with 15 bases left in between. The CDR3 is CASSFQGSRGYTF. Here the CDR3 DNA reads TGTGCCAGCAGCTTTCAGGGTAGCCGGGGCTACACCTTC.

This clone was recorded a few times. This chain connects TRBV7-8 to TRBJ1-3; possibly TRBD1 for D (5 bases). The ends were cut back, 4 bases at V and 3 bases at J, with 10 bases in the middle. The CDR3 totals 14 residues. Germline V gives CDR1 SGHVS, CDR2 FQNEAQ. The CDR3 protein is CASSSFDSGNTIYF. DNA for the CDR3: TGTGCCAGCAGCTCCTTCGACAGTGGAAACACCATATATTTT.

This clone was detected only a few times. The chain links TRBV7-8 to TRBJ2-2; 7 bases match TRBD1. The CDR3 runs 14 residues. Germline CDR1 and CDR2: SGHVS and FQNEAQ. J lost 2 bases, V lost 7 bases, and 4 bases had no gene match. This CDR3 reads CASKQGTNTGELFF. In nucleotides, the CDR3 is TGTGCCAGCAAACAGGGGACCAACACCGGGGAGCTGTTTTTT. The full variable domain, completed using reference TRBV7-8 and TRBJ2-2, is GAGVSQSPRYKVAKRGQDVALRCDPISGHVSLFWYQQALGQGPEFLTYFQNEAQLDKSGLPSDRFFAERPEGSVSTLKIQRTQQEDSAVYLCASKQGTNTGELFFGEGSRLTVL.

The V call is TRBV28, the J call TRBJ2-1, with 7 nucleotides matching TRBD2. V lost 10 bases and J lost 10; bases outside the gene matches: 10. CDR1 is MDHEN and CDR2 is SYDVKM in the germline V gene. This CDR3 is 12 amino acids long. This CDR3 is CAIRAGPREQFF. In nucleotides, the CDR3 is TGTGCCATCCGAGCGGGACCCAGGGAGCAGTTCTTC.

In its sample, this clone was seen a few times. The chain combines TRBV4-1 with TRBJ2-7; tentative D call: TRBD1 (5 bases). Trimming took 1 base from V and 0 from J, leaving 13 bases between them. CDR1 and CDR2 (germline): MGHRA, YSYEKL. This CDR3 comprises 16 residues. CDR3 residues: CASSQGLDKSSYEQYF. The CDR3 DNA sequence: TGCGCCAGCAGCCAAGGTCTGGACAAGAGCTCCTACGAGCAGTACTTC.

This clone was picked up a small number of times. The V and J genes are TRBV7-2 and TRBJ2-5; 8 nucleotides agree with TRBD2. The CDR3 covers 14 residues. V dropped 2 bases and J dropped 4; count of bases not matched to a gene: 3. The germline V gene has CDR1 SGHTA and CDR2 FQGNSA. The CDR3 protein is CASSLSGRAETQYF. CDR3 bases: TGTGCCAGCAGCTTAAGCGGGAGAGCAGAGACCCAGTACTTC.

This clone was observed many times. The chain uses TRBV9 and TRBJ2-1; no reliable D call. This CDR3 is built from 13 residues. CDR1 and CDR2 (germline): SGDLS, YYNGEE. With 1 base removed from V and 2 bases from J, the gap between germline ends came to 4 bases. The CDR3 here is CASSVNTYNEQFF. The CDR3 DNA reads TGTGCCAGCAGCGTAAATACCTACAATGAGCAGTTCTTC.

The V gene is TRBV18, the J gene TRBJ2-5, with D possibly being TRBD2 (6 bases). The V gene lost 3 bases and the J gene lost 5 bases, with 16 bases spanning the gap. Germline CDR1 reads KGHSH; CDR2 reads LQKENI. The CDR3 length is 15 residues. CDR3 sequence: CASSPSAGLWETQYF. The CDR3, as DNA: TGTGCCAGCTCACCGTCTGCGGGATTGTGGGAGACCCAGTACTTC. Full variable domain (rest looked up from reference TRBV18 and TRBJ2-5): NAGVMQNPRHLVRRRGQEARLRCSPMKGHSHVYWYRQLPEEGLKFMVYLQKENIIDESGMPKERFSAEFPKEGPSILRIQQVVRGDSAAYFCASSPSAGLWETQYFGPGTRLLVL.

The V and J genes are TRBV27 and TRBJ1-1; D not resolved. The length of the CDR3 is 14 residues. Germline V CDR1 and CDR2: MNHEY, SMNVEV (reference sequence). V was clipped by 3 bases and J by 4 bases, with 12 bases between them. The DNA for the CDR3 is TGTGCCAGCAGTTTGTCCGGGGAGGGCACTGAAGCTTTCTTT. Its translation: CASSLSGEGTEAFF.

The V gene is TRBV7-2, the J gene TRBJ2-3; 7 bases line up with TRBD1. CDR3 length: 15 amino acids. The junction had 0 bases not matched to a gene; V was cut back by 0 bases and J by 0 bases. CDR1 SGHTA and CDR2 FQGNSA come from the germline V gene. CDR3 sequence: CASSLAGQSTDTQYF. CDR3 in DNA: TGTGCCAGCAGCTTAGCGGGACAGAGCACAGATACGCAGTATTTT.